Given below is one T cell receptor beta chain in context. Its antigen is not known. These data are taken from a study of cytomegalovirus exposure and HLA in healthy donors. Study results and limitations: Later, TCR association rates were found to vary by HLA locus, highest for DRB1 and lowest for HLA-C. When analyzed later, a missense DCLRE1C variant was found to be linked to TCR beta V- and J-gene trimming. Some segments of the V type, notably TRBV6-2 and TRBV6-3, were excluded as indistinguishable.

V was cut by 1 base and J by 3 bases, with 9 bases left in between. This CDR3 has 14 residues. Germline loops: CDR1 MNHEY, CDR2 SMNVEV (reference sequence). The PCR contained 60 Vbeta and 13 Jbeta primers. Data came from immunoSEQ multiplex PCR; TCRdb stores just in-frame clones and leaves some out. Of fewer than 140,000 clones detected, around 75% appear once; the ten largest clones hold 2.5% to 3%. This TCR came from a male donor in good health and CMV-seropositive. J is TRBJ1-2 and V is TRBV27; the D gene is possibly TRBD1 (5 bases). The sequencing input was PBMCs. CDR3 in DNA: TGTGCCAGCAGTTTATACCCAGGGCACTATGGCTACACCTTC. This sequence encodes CASSLYPGHYGYTF.